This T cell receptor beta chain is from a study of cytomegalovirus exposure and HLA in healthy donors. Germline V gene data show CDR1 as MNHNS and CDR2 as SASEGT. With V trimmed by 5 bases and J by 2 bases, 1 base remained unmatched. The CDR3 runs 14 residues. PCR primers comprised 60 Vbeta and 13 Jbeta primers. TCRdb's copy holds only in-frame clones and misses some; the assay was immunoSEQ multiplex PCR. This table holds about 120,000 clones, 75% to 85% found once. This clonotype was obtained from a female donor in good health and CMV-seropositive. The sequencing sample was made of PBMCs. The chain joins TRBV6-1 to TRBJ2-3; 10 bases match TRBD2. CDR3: CASSSGGATDTQYF. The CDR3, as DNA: TGTGCCAGCAGTAGCGGGGGGGCCACAGATACGCAGTATTTT.